This T cell receptor beta chain was recovered during a study of shared clonotypes between healthy human individuals. V lost 3 bases to trimming and J lost 5 bases, with 10 bases between them. From germline, CDR1 is SQVTM and CDR2 ANQGSEA. The CDR3 has 12 residues. Only in-frame clones appear in the TCRdb table, and some are missing; sequencing was by immunoSEQ multiplex PCR. Counted here are 1.4 million or so clones, about 98.5% occurring once; the ten biggest clones make up over 0.3%. Regarding this clone: Antigen unknown.

Study-level points and caveats: Relative to memory subsets, naive subsets generally showed larger estimated richness.

The V gene is TRBV29-1, the J gene TRBJ2-5, with D unresolved. The sequencing sample was made of naive CD4+ T cells sorted from blood. Subset of the sample: CD45RA+ positively selected. This sequence was found in a man in his thirties or forties in good health. In DNA form, the CDR3 reads TGCAGCGTTGAGTACGGAGTTGAGACCCAGTACTTC. This gives the protein CSVEYGVETQYF.